The present TCR beta chain was sequenced within a study of blood T cell repertoires in COVID-19. Background on the study: The study drew acute and convalescent COVID-19 samples from the United States, Italy and Spain. T cells, B-cell-depleted T cells, or PBMCs provided the cDNA or gDNA that served as material.

Original data processing: For nucleated cells, counts were estimated from reference gene primer amplification. Some clones are missing from TCRdb's copy, which holds only in-frame ones; the method was immunoSEQ multiplex PCR. The V and J calls and clone size were taken over from that table, and D and trimming were inferred from the DNA. The table shows about 64,000 clones, with around 86% occurring only once. Germline loops: CDR1 MGHRA, CDR2 YSYEKL. The ends were cut back, 0 bases at V and 14 bases at J, with 10 bases in the middle. The CDR3 extends over 11 amino acids. Material: peripheral blood. This receptor was taken from a human donor in a cohort sampled during active COVID-19. The gene calls are TRBV4-1 and TRBJ1-2; D gene unclear. CDR3 coding DNA: TGCGCCAGCAGCCAAGACGGCGGCGAGACCTTC. This translates into CASSQDGGETF.